This T cell receptor beta chain was obtained from a study of shared clonotypes between healthy human individuals. Study-wide findings and caveats: Tissues were not sampled, only blood, and their repertoires likely differ. Investigators expected sequencing depth to affect clonotype sharing among donors.

Original data processing: Junction-only sequences produced by ImmunoSEQ had no quality scores, so filtering differed. Assay: immunoSEQ multiplex PCR; the TCRdb copy retains only in-frame clones and omits some. The V and J calls and clone size come from that table; D and trimming were worked out from the DNA. The sample comprises over a million clones, roughly 96% of which are singletons, and more than 0.9% rests with the top ten. On this clone itself: What it recognizes is unknown.

This CDR3 contains 13 residues. Trimming left V 2 bases short and J 9 bases short, with 13 bases between. CDR1 LNHNV and CDR2 YYDKDF come from the germline V gene (reference sequence). Sequenced sample: naive CD4+ T cells sorted from blood. Regarding subset: CD45RA+ positively selected. The chain has TRBV15 and TRBJ1-2; D gene unclear. The clonotype comes from a man younger than 45 in good health. The CDR3 coding sequence is TGTGCCACCAGCAGACGAGACGCCCTGCGCTACACCTTC. This encodes CATSRRDALRYTF.